Listed below are T cell receptor beta chains from one sample, sequenced in a study of blood T cell repertoires in COVID-19. Produced via immunoSEQ multiplex PCR; TCRdb's table is partial and in-frame only. Seen here are 200,000 to 250,000 clones, around four fifths observed once, and the top ten hold 7.5% to 8%. Sequencing was performed on peripheral blood. These receptor sequences come from a woman aged 45-60 years with active or convalescent COVID-19. CDR3s include the opening cysteine and the closing phenylalanine or tryptophan. The order of the fields is V gene, J gene, D gene, CDR3 DNA, CDR3 protein. D genes are given only for firm matches.

TRBV2	TRBJ1-3	NA	TGTGCCAGCAGTAGGGGGTTTGGAAACACCATATATTTT	CASSRGFGNTIYF
TRBV6-1	TRBJ1-5	NA	TGTGCCAGCAGTGAACTTGCGAGGGGCAATCAGCCCCAGCATTTT	CASSELARGNQPQHF
TRBV24-1	TRBJ1-2	TRBD1	TGTGCCACCAGTGGACAGGGACAGAACTATGGCTACACCTTC	CATSGQGQNYGYTF
TRBV10-3	TRBJ1-2	NA	TGTGCCATCAGTGTTGTAGAAACTAACTATGGCTACACCTTC	CAISVVETNYGYTF
TRBV2	TRBJ1-1	NA	TGTGCCGGCAGACAGGTTATGAACACTGAAGCTTTCTTT	CAGRQVMNTEAFF
TRBV29-1	TRBJ1-6	TRBD1	TGCAGCGTTGAGGGGGACAGGGGAGGTTCACCCCTCCACTTT	CSVEGDRGGSPLHF
TRBV5-1	TRBJ2-1	TRBD2	TGCGCCAGCAGCGGAACTAGCGGGGGGATCCATGAGCAGTTCTTC	CASSGTSGGIHEQFF
TRBV19	TRBJ1-1	TRBD1	TGTGCCAGTAAGGGGGCAATGAACACTGAAGCTTTCTTT	CASKGAMNTEAFF
TRBV20-1	TRBJ1-2	NA	TGCAGTGCTAGTAGGACAGCCGTAGGGGGCTACACCTTC	CSASRTAVGGYTF
TRBV11-2	TRBJ2-3	TRBD2	TGTGCCAGCAGCCCTGACGGGGGGGGCCGGACAGATACGCAGTATTTT	CASSPDGGGRTDTQYF
TRBV20-1	TRBJ1-2	NA	TGCAGTGCTAGAGATCAGGGCTACACCTTC	CSARDQGYTF
TRBV5-4	TRBJ1-1	NA	TGTGCCAGCAGCTTGGAGGGAACAGGCGAGAAAGCTTTCTTT	CASSLEGTGEKAFF
TRBV18	TRBJ1-5	TRBD1	TGTGCCAGCTCAAGGGACAGAGATCAGCCCCAGCATTTT	CASSRDRDQPQHF
TRBV6-5	TRBJ1-4	TRBD1	TGTGCCAGCAGAGAGGACAGGGTTAATGAAAAACTGTTTTTT	CASREDRVNEKLFF
TRBV19	TRBJ2-2	NA	TGTGCCAGTAGTATTCGGAGTCCGAACACCGGGGAGCTGTTTTTT	CASSIRSPNTGELFF
TRBV15	TRBJ2-1	TRBD2	TGTGCCACCAGCAGAGCAGCGGGGCCCTACAATGAGCAGTTCTTC	CATSRAAGPYNEQFF
TRBV7-2	TRBJ2-7	NA	TGTGCCAGCAGCACCCGACAGGACTCCTACGAGCAGTACTTC	CASSTRQDSYEQYF
TRBV7-6	TRBJ2-7	NA	TGTGCCAGCAGCGGGAGGGACAGGCCGGACGAGCAGTACTTC	CASSGRDRPDEQYF